This T cell receptor beta chain was captured in a study of tumor-infiltrating lymphocytes in primary liver carcinoma. Study background: The patient population consisted of men and women between 30 and 69 years of age. The number of productive TCRbeta reads per sample ranged from roughly 3.5 to 8 million and was similar across tissue types.

General observations from the study: Paired tumor-adjacent and tumor-blood samples overlapped less than tumor region pairs did.

TCR beta cDNA came from roughly 0.45 ug total RNA, primed with a constant-region primer. Slightly modified ARM-PCR, run as three nested multiplex PCR rounds, produced the TCR beta libraries. In the first two PCR rounds, TRBV1-TRBV30 forward primers were paired with a C-beta reverse primer, and each round lasted roughly 9 cycles. TCRdb reprocessed the multiplex PCR reads with MiXCR, giving one entry per CDR3 protein. The sample holds more than 70,000 distinct CDR3 sequences, 72% seen once. This clonotype showed up just once. As yet, its antigen is unknown. At one end the junction does not follow the germline gene, possibly because of a read error. DNA and RNA were both co-extracted from 20-30 mg of bulk tissue that had not been sorted. From germline, CDR1 is SEHNR and CDR2 FQNEAQ (reference sequence). This CDR3 has 14 amino acids.

Source material: liver tumor tissue from sampling region 1. Noted subset: tumor region T1, superior pole. The chain has TRBV7-9 and TRBJ2-5; D call uncertain. The origin of this receptor is a man in his forties with primary liver carcinoma and hepatitis B virus infection. CDR3 amino acids: CASSLATVYETQYF. In DNA form, the CDR3 reads TGTGCCAGCAGTTTAGCAACTGTGTATGAGACCCAGTACTTC. Together with reference TRBV7-9 and TRBJ2-5, the CDR3 gives the full variable domain: DTGVSQNPRHKITKRGQNVTFRCDPISEHNRLYWYRQTLGQGPEFLTYFQNEAQLEKSRLLSDRFSAERPKGSFSTLEIQRTEQGDSAMYLCASSLATVYETQYFGPGTRLLVL.